The subject of this entry is one T cell receptor beta chain. The antigen is not known. The source of the sample is a study of Tregs in tolerant kidney transplant recipients. Study-wide results and caveats: The small number of patients limits these findings pending further validation. Donor-specific Treg expansion exceeded global Treg expansion in tolerant patients, suggesting antigen drive. Tregs expanded with activated donor B cells seemed most donor-specific.

Unstimulated Tregs (CD4+CD25+CD127-) and CD4+CD25- non-Tregs were sorted from PBMCs. V lost 5 bases, J lost 5 bases, and 13 bases lay in between. Per the germline V gene, CDR1 is KGHSH and CDR2 is LQKENI. This CDR3 is 14 amino acids long. Data came from immunoSEQ multiplex PCR; TCRdb stores just in-frame clones and leaves some out. The sample has about 94,000 clones; 80% to 95% are singletons. The sequencing here drew on CD4+ T cells from blood, taken before the transplant. The receptor comes from a human donor who received a combined kidney and bone marrow transplant. The V and J genes are TRBV18 and TRBJ1-3; unclear D gene. CDR3: CASSNTELRNTIYF. In DNA form, the CDR3 reads TGTGCCAGCTCAAACACGGAACTAAGAAACACCATATATTTT. Using reference TRBV18 and TRBJ1-3 for the parts outside the CDR3, the full variable domain is NAGVMQNPRHLVRRRGQEARLRCSPMKGHSHVYWYRQLPEEGLKFMVYLQKENIIDESGMPKERFSAEFPKEGPSILRIQQVVRGDSAAYFCASSNTELRNTIYFGEGSWLTVV.